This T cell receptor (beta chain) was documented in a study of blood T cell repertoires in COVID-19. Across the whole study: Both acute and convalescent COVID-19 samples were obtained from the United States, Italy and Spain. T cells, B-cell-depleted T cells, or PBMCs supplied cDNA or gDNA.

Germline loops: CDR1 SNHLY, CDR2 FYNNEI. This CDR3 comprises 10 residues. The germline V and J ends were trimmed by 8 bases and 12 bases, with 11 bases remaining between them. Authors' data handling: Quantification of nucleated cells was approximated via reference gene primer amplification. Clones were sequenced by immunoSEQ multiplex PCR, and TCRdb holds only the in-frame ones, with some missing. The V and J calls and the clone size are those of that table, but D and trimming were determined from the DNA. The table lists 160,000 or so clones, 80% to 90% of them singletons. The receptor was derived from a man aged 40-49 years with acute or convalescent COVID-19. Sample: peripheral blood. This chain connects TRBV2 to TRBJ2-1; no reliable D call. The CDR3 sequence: CASGRIMQFF. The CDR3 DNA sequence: TGTGCCAGCGGCAGGATCATGCAGTTCTTC.